Following are 17 T cell receptor beta chains from one sample sequenced in a study of blood T cell repertoires in COVID-19. TCRdb's table, derived via immunoSEQ multiplex PCR, lists solely in-frame clones and lacks some. Among a few hundred thousand clones, 75% to 90% were seen once, and the ten largest hold approximately 8%. Source material: PBMCs or T cells enriched from blood (not recorded which). Receptors originate from a woman in her sixties or seventies who had recovered from COVID-19.

The rearrangement joins TRBV9 to TRBJ1-3, with D possibly TRBD1 on 5 matching bases. V lost 4 bases and J 4 bases, leaving 12 bases between the germline ends. There are 14 residues in the CDR3. Germline V gene data show CDR1 as SGDLS and CDR2 as YYNGEE. CDR3 region: CASSPSGSGNTIYF. The CDR3, as DNA: TGTGCCAGCAGCCCCTCAGGGTCCGGAAACACCATATATTTT.

The chain has TRBV6-5 and TRBJ2-1; the D gene is possibly TRBD1 (6 bases). Germline V gene lookup returns CDR1 MNHEY and CDR2 SVGAGI. The length of the CDR3 is 16 residues. Trimming stripped 2 bases from V and 8 bases from J, with 19 bases between. For the CDR3, the DNA is TGTGCCAGCAGTTACAGGGGCCTTCAGGGGATCTATGAGCAGTTCTTC. Its protein is CASSYRGLQGIYEQFF.

V gene TRBV12-3 or TRBV12-4 combines with J gene TRBJ1-2; TRBD1 matches at 7 bases. The CDR3 runs to 12 residues. V dropped 6 bases and J dropped 3; count of bases not matched to a gene: 1. The CDR3 coding sequence is TGTGCCAGCAGGGGACAGTACTATGGCTACACCTTC. This translates into CASRGQYYGYTF.

This chain uses TRBV19 with TRBJ1-2, with TRBD1 as a possible D gene (5 bases). The CDR3 has 11 residues. Germline values: CDR1 LNHDA, CDR2 SQIVND (reference sequence). V was clipped by 5 bases and J by 6 bases, with 7 bases between them. The CDR3: CASSGRDGYTF. The CDR3 DNA reads TGTGCCAGTAGTGGCAGGGATGGCTACACCTTC.

The chain uses TRBV7-2 and TRBJ2-6; 9 bases align to TRBD1. Germline-derived CDR1 and CDR2 are SGHTA and FQGNSA. V dropped 5 bases and J dropped 0; count of bases not matched to a gene: 11. The CDR3 length is 19 residues. CDR3 residues: CASSLLRTGEDSGANVLTF. DNA of the CDR3: TGTGCCAGCAGCCTCCTTAGGACAGGGGAGGACTCTGGGGCCAACGTCCTGACTTTC.

In DNA, the CDR3 is TGTGCCAGCAGTCGTCCAGGACAGGGAAACATTCAGTACTTC. This sequence encodes CASSRPGQGNIQYF. The rearrangement joins TRBV27 to TRBJ2-4; TRBD1 matches 8 bases. This CDR3 contains 14 residues. V shed 5 bases, J shed 6 bases, and the junction held 6 bases outside the gene matches. Germline CDR1 and CDR2: MNHEY and SMNVEV (reference sequence).

The rearrangement links TRBV7-8 to TRBJ2-1, with 8 nucleotides matching TRBD1. Germline loops: CDR1 SGHVS, CDR2 FQNEAQ. CDR3 size: 16 residues. With V trimmed by 4 bases and J by 3 bases, 8 bases remained unmatched. As DNA, the CDR3 is TGTGCCAGCAGCTCCCGACAGGGGAGAGACTACAATGAGCAGTTCTTC. This gives the protein CASSSRQGRDYNEQFF.

This chain uses TRBV25-1 with TRBJ2-5, with a weak D call TRBD2 (6 bases). CDR1 is MGHDK, CDR2 SYGVNS, per germline. This CDR3 spans 16 amino acids. Trimming cost V 1 base and J 0 bases, with 12 bases left between them. The CDR3 nucleotides read TGTGCCAGCAGTGAATCCACCCCGGGGGACCAAGAGACCCAGTACTTC. Encoded protein: CASSESTPGDQETQYF. Based on the CDR3 plus reference TRBV25-1 and TRBJ2-5, the full variable domain is EADIYQTPRYLVIGTGKKITLECSQTMGHDKMYWYQQDPGMELHLIHYSYGVNSTEKGDLSSESTVSRIRTEHFPLTLESARPSHTSQYLCASSESTPGDQETQYFGPGTRLLVL.

V gene TRBV25-1 combines with J gene TRBJ1-6; 8 nucleotides align to TRBD1. This CDR3 region has 14 residues. With 5 bases clipped from V and 10 bases from J, the junction kept 7 bases outside the gene matches. Germline CDR1 MGHDK, CDR2 SYGVNS. The CDR3 is CASSYRTGQSPLHF. The CDR3 coding sequence is TGTGCCAGCAGTTACCGGACAGGGCAGTCACCCCTCCACTTT.

J is TRBJ1-1 and V is TRBV2, with no clear D. The germline V gene has CDR1 SNHLY and CDR2 FYNNEI. The V end lost 7 bases, the J end lost 2 bases, and 11 bases lay between the germline ends. The CDR3 is made up of 13 amino acids. Written as DNA, the CDR3 is TGTGCCAGCAACCCCTCGCTAAACACTGAAGCTTTCTTT. Translating gives CASNPSLNTEAFF.

Note on this clone: The identical CDR3 is also encoded by other nucleotide sequences in the sample. The chain combines TRBV2 with TRBJ1-5; D is unresolved. The CDR3 spans 13 residues. Germline assignment: CDR1 SNHLY and CDR2 FYNNEI. Trimming pared 4 bases from V and 0 bases from J, leaving 4 bases between. CDR3 region: CASSGDSNQPQHF. The CDR3 bases are TGTGCCAGCAGTGGCGATAGCAATCAGCCCCAGCATTTT. Combining the CDR3 with reference TRBV2 and TRBJ1-5 gives the whole variable domain EPEVTQTPSHQVTQMGQEVILRCVPISNHLYFYWYRQILGQKVEFLVSFYNNEISEKSEIFDDQFSVERPDGSNFTLKIRSTKLEDSAMYFCASSGDSNQPQHFGDGTRLSIL.

CDR3 in amino acids: CASSTPGTGNEQYF. In DNA, the CDR3 is TGTGCCAGCAGCACCCCCGGGACAGGGAACGAGCAGTACTTC. V usage is TRBV9 and J usage is TRBJ2-7, with 9 bases aligning to TRBD1. The CDR3 is 14 amino acids. V shed 4 bases and J 5 bases; nucleotides not matched to a gene: 7. Germline V gene lookup returns CDR1 SGDLS and CDR2 YYNGEE.

This clone has only one observation. The rearrangement links TRBV11-2 to TRBJ2-2; 10 positions agree with TRBD2. The germline V gene encodes CDR1 SGHAT and CDR2 FQNNGV. The CDR3 runs to 16 residues. The J segment lost 4 bases and the V segment lost 5 bases, leaving 7 bases of the junction unmatched. The chain's CDR3 is CASSPQLAGATGELFF. For the CDR3, the DNA is TGTGCCAGCAGCCCGCAGCTAGCGGGGGCCACCGGGGAGCTGTTTTTT.

The chain carries TRBV6-6 and TRBJ2-1; weak D call: TRBD2 (7 bases). V lost 2 bases, J lost 6 bases, and 17 bases lay in between. CDR1 is MNHNY, CDR2 SVGAGI, per germline (reference sequence). The CDR3 length is 16 residues. The CDR3 protein is CASSYTWGGHPNEQFF. CDR3 coding DNA: TGTGCCAGCAGTTACACTTGGGGGGGGCACCCCAATGAGCAGTTCTTC.

The chain has TRBV25-1 and TRBJ1-1; 7 bases fit TRBD1. Germline V lookup: CDR1 MGHDK, CDR2 SYGVNS. V was pared by 4 bases and J by 1 base, with 3 bases of the junction left unmatched. This CDR3 is 14 amino acids long. DNA for the CDR3: TGTGCCAGCAGTGTGACAGGGAAGAACACTGAAGCTTTCTTT. This codes for CASSVTGKNTEAFF.

The chain couples TRBV2 to TRBJ2-1; 7 positions match TRBD1. Losses at the gene ends were 10 bases for V and 6 bases for J; bases not matched to a gene: 6. This CDR3 is built from 12 residues. The germline V gene has CDR1 SNHLY and CDR2 FYNNEI. DNA for the CDR3: TGTGCCACGGGCAGGGGGTCCAATGAGCAGTTCTTC. It yields the protein CATGRGSNEQFF.

The rearrangement links TRBV4-1 to TRBJ2-4; D is unclear. This CDR3 has 14 amino acids. With 4 bases removed from V and 5 bases from J, the gap between germline ends came to 12 bases. CDR1 and CDR2 (germline): MGHRA, YSYEKL. The DNA of the CDR3 is TGCGCCAGCAGCCCGAGAAGAAATGAAAACATTCAGTACTTC. Amino acid sequence: CASSPRRNENIQYF.